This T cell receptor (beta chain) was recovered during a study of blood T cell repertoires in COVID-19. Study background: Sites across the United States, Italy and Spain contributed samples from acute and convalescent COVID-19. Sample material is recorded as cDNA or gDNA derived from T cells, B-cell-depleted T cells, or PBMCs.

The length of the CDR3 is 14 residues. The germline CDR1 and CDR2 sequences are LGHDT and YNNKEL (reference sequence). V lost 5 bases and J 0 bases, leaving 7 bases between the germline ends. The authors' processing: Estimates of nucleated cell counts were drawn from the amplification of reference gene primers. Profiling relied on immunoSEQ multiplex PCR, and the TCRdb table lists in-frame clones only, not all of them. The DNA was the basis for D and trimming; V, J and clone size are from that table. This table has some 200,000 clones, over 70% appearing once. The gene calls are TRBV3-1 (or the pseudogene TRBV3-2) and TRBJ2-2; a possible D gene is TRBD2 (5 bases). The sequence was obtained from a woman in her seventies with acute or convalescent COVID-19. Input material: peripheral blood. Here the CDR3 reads CASSRGTNTGELFF. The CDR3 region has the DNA TGTGCCAGCAGCAGAGGGACGAACACCGGGGAGCTGTTTTTT.